The T cell receptor (beta chain) described here comes from a study of cytomegalovirus exposure and HLA in healthy donors. PCR primers comprised 60 Vbeta and 13 Jbeta primers. Produced via immunoSEQ multiplex PCR; TCRdb's table is partial and in-frame only. The profile shows 85,000 to 130,000 clones, approximately 81% of them singletons. Study findings and constraints: Rarity characterized most TCR sequences, yet some public TCRs appeared in many donors.

Between the trimmed V and J ends, which lost 0 bases and 4 bases, there was a span of 12 bases. This CDR3 has 15 residues. Per germline, CDR1 LGHNA and CDR2 YNFKEQ. Remarks on this clone: Its antigen is not identified.

The TCR was taken from a female donor in good health and CMV-seropositive. The chain recombines TRBV4-2 with TRBJ1-2; D is possibly TRBD1 (5 bases). Sequenced input: PBMCs. The CDR3 region has the DNA TGTGCCAGCAGCCAAGATATCCAGGGAAGCTATGGCTACACCTTC. The encoded protein is CASSQDIQGSYGYTF.